This T cell receptor beta chain was observed in a study of control samples from healthy donors and cancer patients. The sample holds a few counts of this clone. Here immunoSEQ multiplex PCR was the method, and the copy in TCRdb shows in-frame clones only, minus some. The sample includes tens of thousands of clones, roughly 80% seen only once; the top ten take roughly 24%. The clonotype was recovered from a man in his sixties with colorectal cancer. Material: PBMCs.

The CDR3 DNA reads as TGTGCCAGCAGTTCCAGGGACTTGAGAGGCGGGGAGCTGTTTTTT. This gives the protein CASSSRDLRGGELFF. J is TRBJ2-2 and V is TRBV7-2; possibly TRBD2 for D (6 bases). V was clipped by 6 bases and J by 7 bases, with 18 bases between them. The CDR3 is 15 residues long. Germline assignment: CDR1 SGHTA and CDR2 FQGNSA.